These 28 T cell receptor beta chains came from one sample sequenced in a study of spatial heterogeneity in lung cancer. TCRdb analysed the 5' RACE reads with MiXCR anew, one entry per CDR3 protein. In the table there are 8,500 to 9,000 distinct CDR3 sequences, roughly 4.5% of which are singletons. Time point defined: sample taken at primary tumor resection. From tumor, nontumor lung or frozen PBMC, whole RNA was taken unsorted for sequencing. Sequences were derived from PBMCs, sampled at surgery. The source is a male donor with early-stage non-small cell lung cancer.

By share, this clonotype counts as medium-sized. Within a library made for alpha chains, this beta chain is off target, and its count is uninformative. The chain employs TRBV28 and TRBJ2-5; D may be TRBD2 (6 bases). The CDR3 spans 15 residues. Germline-derived CDR1 and CDR2 are MDHEN and SYDVKM. V lost 6 bases, J lost 9 bases, and 23 bases lay in between. DNA of the CDR3: TGTGCCAGCAGCAAGGCGGGGACTCGCGGTAGGGCCCAGTACTTC. Its protein is CASSKAGTRGRAQYF.

This clonotype occurred many times. The size of this beta chain means little, since it is a stray read in a library made for alpha chains. The chain is built from TRBV7-2 and TRBJ1-3; 11 bases align to TRBD1. Germline values: CDR1 SGHTA, CDR2 FQGNSA. Unmatched junction bases numbered 2, after V lost 8 bases and J lost 2 bases. The CDR3 has 14 residues. Written as DNA, the CDR3 is TGTGCCAGCCAGGGACAGGGGGCTGGAAACACCATATATTTT. Amino acids: CASQGQGAGNTIYF. The full variable domain, completed using reference TRBV7-2 and TRBJ1-3, is GAGVSQSPSNKVTEKGKDVELRCDPISGHTALYWYRQSLGQGLEFLIYFQGNSAPDKSGLPSDRFSAERTGGSVSTLTIQRTQQEDSAVYLCASQGQGAGNTIYFGEGSWLTVV.

By share, this clonotype counts as medium-sized. As an off-target read in a library built for alpha chains, this beta chain has a frequency of little significance. The chain uses TRBV11-2 and TRBJ1-5, with unresolved D. The CDR3 contains 13 residues. Trimming shortened V by 3 bases and J by 1 base, and 4 bases separated the two germline ends. Germline CDR1 reads SGHAT; CDR2 reads FQNNGV. The CDR3 region is CASSFQSNQPQHF. The CDR3 DNA follows: TGTGCCAGCAGCTTTCAAAGCAATCAGCCCCAGCATTTT.

This clonotype showed up many times. As an off-target read in a library built for alpha chains, this beta chain has a frequency of little significance. Written as DNA, the CDR3 is TGTGCCAGCAGCTTGGAGCAGGAAGAGACCCAGTACTTC. This gives the protein CASSLEQEETQYF. The chain has TRBV5-6 and TRBJ2-5; no firm D call. The V gene lost 0 bases and the J gene lost 3 bases, with 6 bases spanning the gap. CDR3 size: 13 residues. Looked up from germline, CDR1 is SGHDT and CDR2 is YYEEEE.

Judged by abundance, this clonotype is medium-sized. Because this beta chain is a stray read in a library intended to capture alpha chains, its abundance should not be given much weight. The rearrangement uses TRBV20-1 and TRBJ1-3; D remains unclear. The ends were cut back, 7 bases at V and 6 bases at J, with 16 bases in the middle. This CDR3 contains 13 residues. The germline V gene encodes CDR1 DFQATT and CDR2 SNEGSKA (reference sequence). The CDR3 spells CSVDMGIENTIYF. In DNA, the CDR3 is TGCAGTGTCGATATGGGCATAGAAAACACCATATATTTT.

This clonotype was observed at least ten times. This beta chain lies outside the target of a library built for alpha chains; its clone size means little. The V call is TRBV28, the J call TRBJ1-4, with D tentatively TRBD1 (5 bases). Germline CDR1 is MDHEN and CDR2 is SYDVKM. The CDR3 totals 15 residues. Between the trimmed V and J ends, which lost 7 bases and 8 bases, there was a span of 20 bases. CDR3 DNA: TGTGCCAGCATGAAAGGAGGGGATCTCGGGGAAAAACTGTTTTTT. Translation: CASMKGGDLGEKLFF.

The count of this clonotype is one. This beta chain was picked up by a library intended for alpha chains and is off target, so its count carries little meaning. The chain combines TRBV12-3 or TRBV12-4 with TRBJ2-7; 9 bases map to TRBD2. This CDR3 contains 14 residues. V shed 6 bases, J shed 3 bases, and the junction held 6 bases outside the gene matches. CDR3 sequence: CASSPSGVIYEQYF. The CDR3 DNA follows: TGTGCCAGCAGCCCTAGCGGGGTGATCTACGAGCAGTACTTC.

This clonotype appeared many times. This beta chain was picked up by a library intended for alpha chains and is off target, so its count carries little meaning. This chain links TRBV9 with TRBJ2-1, with D possibly TRBD2 on 6 matching bases. Per the germline V gene, CDR1 is SGDLS and CDR2 is YYNGEE. CDR3 size: 14 residues. V dropped 7 bases and J dropped 0 bases, with 11 bases sitting between them. CDR3 in DNA: TGTGCCAGCGGACTGGGGGGCTCCTACAATGAGCAGTTCTTC. Translated, it gives CASGLGGSYNEQFF.

This clonotype came up many times. As an off-target read in a library built for alpha chains, this beta chain has a frequency of little significance. J is TRBJ1-1 and V is TRBV7-8; a possible D gene is TRBD1 (5 bases). The CDR3 is made up of 14 amino acids. Germline V gene lookup returns CDR1 SGHVS and CDR2 FQNEAQ. Trimming shortened V by 3 bases and J by 4 bases, and 12 bases separated the two germline ends. CDR3: CASSFQGGGTEAFF. In DNA form, the CDR3 reads TGTGCCAGCAGCTTTCAGGGAGGAGGCACTGAAGCTTTCTTT. Full variable domain (outside the CDR3, taken from reference TRBV7-8 and TRBJ1-1): GAGVSQSPRYKVAKRGQDVALRCDPISGHVSLFWYQQALGQGPEFLTYFQNEAQLDKSGLPSDRFFAERPEGSVSTLKIQRTQQEDSAVYLCASSFQGGGTEAFFGQGTRLTVV.

This clonotype was observed a few times. This beta chain appears as a stray read in a library generated for alpha chains; its size is not informative. J is TRBJ2-4 and V is TRBV19; D possibly corresponds to TRBD1 (6 bases). The CDR3 has 14 residues. Germline values: CDR1 LNHDA, CDR2 SQIVND (reference sequence). V lost 4 bases, J lost 9 bases, and 16 bases lay in between. CDR3 bases: TGTGCCAGTAGTACCGGACAGAACGCCATCATTCAGTACTTC. Its protein is CASSTGQNAIIQYF.

This clonotype was seen at least ten times. A library prepared for alpha chains yielded this beta chain as an off-target read; its size is of little meaning. The V gene is TRBV28, the J gene TRBJ1-2; TRBD1 matches 8 bases. CDR1 is MDHEN and CDR2 is SYDVKM in the germline V gene. V lost 2 bases and J lost 7; bases outside the gene matches: 6. The CDR3 runs 14 residues. The CDR3 DNA reads as TGTGCCAGCAGTTTAATGGACAGGGTTTCTGGCTACACCTTC. Its protein product is CASSLMDRVSGYTF.

This clonotype was seen ten or more times. As an off-target read in a library built for alpha chains, this beta chain has a frequency of little significance. This rearrangement joins TRBV12-3 or TRBV12-4 to TRBJ2-2; D is unclear. This CDR3 region has 18 residues. The V and J ends lost 3 bases and 1 base respectively, with 18 bases between them. CDR3 sequence: CASSLDILFSGNTGELFF. The CDR3 DNA reads as TGTGCCAGCAGTTTGGATATTCTCTTCTCAGGGAACACCGGGGAGCTGTTTTTT.

Note on this clonotype: Being off target in a library aimed at alpha chains, this beta chain has a size of little meaning. The chain links TRBV30 to TRBJ2-5; the D is unclear. The CDR3 length is 12 residues. The germline V and J ends were trimmed by 4 bases and 4 bases, with 10 bases remaining between them. Germline values: CDR1 GTSNPN, CDR2 SVGIG (reference sequence). CDR3 DNA sequence: TGTGCCTGGATGAGGAACACAGAGACCCAGTACTTC. Amino acids: CAWMRNTETQYF.

Comments on this clonotype: The library was designed around alpha chains, so this beta chain is a stray read whose abundance carries little weight. The genes are TRBV5-8 and TRBJ2-2; D may be TRBD1 (5 bases). Trimming stripped 4 bases from V and 6 bases from J, with 10 bases between. This CDR3 comprises 13 residues. CDR1 is SGHTS, CDR2 YDEGEE, per germline. Here the CDR3 reads CASSRTRAGELFF. The CDR3 DNA follows: TGTGCCAGCAGCCGGACAAGGGCCGGGGAGCTGTTTTTT. The variable domain in full, with the rest retrieved from reference TRBV5-8 and TRBJ2-2, is EAGVTQSPTHLIKTRGQQATLRCSPISGHTSVYWYQQALGLGLQFLLWYDEGEERNRGNFPPRFSGRQFPNYSSELNVNALELEDSALYLCASSRTRAGELFFGEGSRLTVL.

By sample fraction, this clonotype is medium-sized (0.01 to 0.1%). This beta chain is an unintended read in a library built for alpha chains; its size means little. The chain couples TRBV4-2 to TRBJ1-5; tentative D call: TRBD1 (5 bases). The CDR3 runs 14 residues. V shed 0 bases and J shed 3 bases, with 6 bases lying between them. CDR1 is LGHNA, CDR2 YNFKEQ, per germline. CDR3 coding DNA: TGTGCCAGCAGCCAAGACAGGGCCAATCAGCCCCAGCATTTT. Its protein is CASSQDRANQPQHF.

About this clonotype: As an off-target read in a library built for alpha chains, this beta chain has a frequency of little significance. The chain has TRBV6-2 or TRBV6-3 and TRBJ2-6, with D uncertain. V gave up 7 bases and J gave up 1 base, with 5 bases separating them. The germline CDR1 and CDR2 sequences are MNHEY and SVGEGT. The CDR3 length is 13 residues. CDR3 bases: TGTGCCAGCACCGATTCTGGGGCCAACGTCCTGACTTTC. The encoded protein is CASTDSGANVLTF.

By frequency in the sample, this clonotype is medium-sized (0.01 to 0.1%). For a library built for alpha chains, this beta chain is a stray read; little rests on its size. The genes are TRBV5-6 and TRBJ2-7, with D tentatively TRBD1 or TRBD2 (5 bases each). The V gene's germline CDR1 is SGHDT and CDR2 YYEEEE. Trimming cost V 4 bases and J 2 bases, with 13 bases left between them. The CDR3 runs to 14 residues. CDR3 nucleotide sequence: TGTGCCAGCAGCCGGTGGGGGAGAACCTACGAGCAGTACGTC. Translation: CASSRWGRTYEQYV.

As to this clonotype: This beta chain slipped into a library made for alpha chains as a stray read, so its size is not meaningful. The chain employs TRBV2 and TRBJ2-1, with D possibly TRBD1 on 6 matching bases. Germline assignment: CDR1 SNHLY and CDR2 FYNNEI. The CDR3 consists of 12 residues. The V end was cut by 6 bases, the J end by 11 bases, with 14 bases between. CDR3 residues: CASREPGEKQFF. Written as DNA, the CDR3 is TGTGCCAGCAGAGAACCAGGGGAGAAGCAGTTCTTC. Drawing the rest from reference TRBV2 and TRBJ2-1, the complete variable domain is EPEVTQTPSHQVTQMGQEVILRCVPISNHLYFYWYRQILGQKVEFLVSFYNNEISEKSEIFDDQFSVERPDGSNFTLKIRSTKLEDSAMYFCASREPGEKQFFGPGTRLTVL.

In this sample, this clonotype is medium-sized. This beta chain appears as a stray read in a library generated for alpha chains; its size is not informative. CDR3 nucleotides: TGTGCCAGCAGCACAGGAGACACTAGCACAGATACGCAGTATTTT. It specifies CASSTGDTSTDTQYF. This chain links TRBV11-2 with TRBJ2-3; possible D gene TRBD1, 5 bases. Germline CDR1 and CDR2: SGHAT and FQNNGV. The ends were cut back, 5 bases at V and 0 bases at J, with 12 bases in the middle. The CDR3 extends over 15 amino acids.

As for this clonotype: Since the library was made to target alpha chains, this beta chain is a stray read and its abundance is not meaningful. The chain uses TRBV19 and TRBJ1-5; D uncertain. CDR3 length: 13 amino acids. The V end was cut by 5 bases, the J end by 3 bases, with 8 bases between. The germline CDR1 and CDR2 sequences are LNHDA and SQIVND (reference sequence). The CDR3 DNA reads as TGTGCCAGTAGTGACCGGCTCAATCAGCCCCAGCATTTT. It yields the protein CASSDRLNQPQHF.

This clonotype was found a few times. This beta chain represents an off-target read in a library built for alpha chains; its size is of limited meaning. V usage is TRBV12-3 or TRBV12-4 and J usage is TRBJ1-5; D possibly corresponds to TRBD1 (5 bases). Trimming shortened V by 0 bases and J by 7 bases, and 13 bases separated the two germline ends. This CDR3 spans 15 amino acids. In DNA form, the CDR3 reads TGTGCCAGCAGTTTAGCGCTTGGGGGAGGGCAGCCCCAGCATTTT. This gives the protein CASSLALGGGQPQHF.

This clonotype was counted only a few times. This beta chain came through as a stray read in a library set up for alpha chains, and its size says little. The V gene is TRBV10-3, the J gene TRBJ2-3; tentative D call: TRBD2 (5 bases). V lost 0 bases, J lost 6 bases, and 16 bases lay in between. The CDR3 sequence is 16 residues long. CDR1 and CDR2 (germline): ENHRY, SYGVKD. As DNA, the CDR3 is TGTGCCATCAGTGAGTCCCGGACCTGGGGAGTGGATACGCAGTATTTT. Encoded protein: CAISESRTWGVDTQYF.

By share of the sample, this clonotype is medium-sized. This beta chain lies outside the target of a library built for alpha chains; its clone size means little. The chain couples TRBV9 to TRBJ2-1, with D perhaps matching TRBD2 (5 bases). This CDR3 has 15 amino acids. CDR1 is SGDLS, CDR2 YYNGEE, per germline. V gave up 4 bases and J gave up 5 bases, with 16 bases separating them. The CDR3 reads CASSPLARANNEQFF. In nucleotides, the CDR3 is TGTGCCAGCAGCCCCCTTGCGAGGGCCAACAATGAGCAGTTCTTC.

This clonotype qualifies as medium-sized. As an off-target read in a library built for alpha chains, this beta chain has a frequency of little significance. The gene calls are TRBV6-2 or TRBV6-3 and TRBJ1-5; 8 bases match TRBD1. Germline loops: CDR1 MNHEY, CDR2 SVGEGT. J was trimmed by 11 bases and V by 6 bases; bases with no gene match: 9. The length of the CDR3 is 13 residues. This chain's CDR3 is CASRGQGPWSQHF. The CDR3 DNA is TGTGCCAGCAGAGGACAGGGACCGTGGTCCCAGCATTTT.

This clonotype was observed at least ten times. This beta chain is off target for a library built for alpha chains, so its abundance means little. V is TRBV12-3 or TRBV12-4 and J is TRBJ1-1; D ambiguous. Trimming removed 6 bases at V and 3 bases at J, with 8 bases between. This CDR3 is 12 amino acids long. The CDR3 nucleotides are TGTGCCAGCAGCATCAGGTACACTGAAGCTTTCTTT. It specifies CASSIRYTEAFF.

At least ten counts were recorded for this clonotype. This beta chain represents an off-target read in a library built for alpha chains; its size is of limited meaning. V gene TRBV12-3 or TRBV12-4 combines with J gene TRBJ1-2, with TRBD1 matching 7 bases. V was clipped by 4 bases and J by 4 bases; unmatched bases: 6. This CDR3 has 14 residues. The CDR3 spells CASSSGGAIYGYTF. For the CDR3, the DNA is TGTGCCAGCAGTTCAGGGGGAGCGATCTATGGCTACACCTTC.

By share, this clonotype ranks as large (0.1 to 1%). This beta chain was picked up by a library intended for alpha chains and is off target, so its count carries little meaning. V and J are TRBV20-1 and TRBJ1-2, with D unclear. CDR1 and CDR2 (germline): DFQATT, SNEGSKA (reference sequence). This CDR3 region has 13 residues. Trimming removed 6 bases from V and 7 bases from J, with 18 bases in between. For the CDR3, the DNA is TGCAGTGCCACACAGTCCCAAGAGGTTGGCTACACCTTC. Residues: CSATQSQEVGYTF.

This clonotype was observed at least ten times. This beta chain came through as a stray read in a library set up for alpha chains, and its size says little. V gene TRBV20-1 combines with J gene TRBJ2-3; TRBD2 matches at 11 bases. CDR1 DFQATT and CDR2 SNEGSKA come from the germline V gene (reference sequence). CDR3 length equals 18 residues. Unmatched junction bases numbered 13, after V lost 0 bases and J lost 5 bases. The CDR3 reads CSARDFLAGGPYGDTQYF. The CDR3, as DNA: TGCAGTGCTAGAGATTTTTTAGCGGGGGGGCCTTATGGAGATACGCAGTATTTT.